This T cell receptor (beta chain) was obtained from a study of a mutant IDH1 vaccine in newly diagnosed glioma. Study-wide background: It was radiotherapy, temozolomide, or both that patients received previously, with most receiving both.

Sequenced by immunoSEQ multiplex PCR; TCRdb stores in-frame clones only, minus some. The table shows 35,000 to 50,000 clones, with 65% to 85% occurring only once. Findings and limits, study-wide: The vaccine induced immune responses, and these occurred in around 94% of patients.

Details on this clone: Its specificity is not known.

Noted time point: week 11, during vaccination. It was 300 ug of mutant IDH1 20-mer peptide that made up each vaccine dose, given with topical imiquimod. The TCR comes from a man in his forties with glioma. The specimen comprised PBMCs, sampled from a glioma patient whose treatment included an IDH1 peptide vaccine.

The DNA of the CDR3 is TGTGCCAGCAGCCAAAGAGGGGGGACCCCCTCAGGCAATGAGCAGTTCTTC. As protein: CASSQRGGTPSGNEQFF. V is TRBV14 and J is TRBJ2-1; D is perhaps TRBD1 or TRBD2 (6 bases each). Per the germline V gene, CDR1 is SGHDN and CDR2 is FVKESK. This CDR3 has 17 amino acids. V was trimmed by 2 bases and J by 6 bases, leaving 20 bases between them. The full variable domain, with the rest looked up from reference TRBV14 and TRBJ2-1, is EAGVTQFPSHSVIEKGQTVTLRCDPISGHDNLYWYRRVMGKEIKFLLHFVKESKQDESGMPNNRFLAERTGGTYSTLKVQPAELEDSGVYFCASSQRGGTPSGNEQFFGPGTRLTVL.